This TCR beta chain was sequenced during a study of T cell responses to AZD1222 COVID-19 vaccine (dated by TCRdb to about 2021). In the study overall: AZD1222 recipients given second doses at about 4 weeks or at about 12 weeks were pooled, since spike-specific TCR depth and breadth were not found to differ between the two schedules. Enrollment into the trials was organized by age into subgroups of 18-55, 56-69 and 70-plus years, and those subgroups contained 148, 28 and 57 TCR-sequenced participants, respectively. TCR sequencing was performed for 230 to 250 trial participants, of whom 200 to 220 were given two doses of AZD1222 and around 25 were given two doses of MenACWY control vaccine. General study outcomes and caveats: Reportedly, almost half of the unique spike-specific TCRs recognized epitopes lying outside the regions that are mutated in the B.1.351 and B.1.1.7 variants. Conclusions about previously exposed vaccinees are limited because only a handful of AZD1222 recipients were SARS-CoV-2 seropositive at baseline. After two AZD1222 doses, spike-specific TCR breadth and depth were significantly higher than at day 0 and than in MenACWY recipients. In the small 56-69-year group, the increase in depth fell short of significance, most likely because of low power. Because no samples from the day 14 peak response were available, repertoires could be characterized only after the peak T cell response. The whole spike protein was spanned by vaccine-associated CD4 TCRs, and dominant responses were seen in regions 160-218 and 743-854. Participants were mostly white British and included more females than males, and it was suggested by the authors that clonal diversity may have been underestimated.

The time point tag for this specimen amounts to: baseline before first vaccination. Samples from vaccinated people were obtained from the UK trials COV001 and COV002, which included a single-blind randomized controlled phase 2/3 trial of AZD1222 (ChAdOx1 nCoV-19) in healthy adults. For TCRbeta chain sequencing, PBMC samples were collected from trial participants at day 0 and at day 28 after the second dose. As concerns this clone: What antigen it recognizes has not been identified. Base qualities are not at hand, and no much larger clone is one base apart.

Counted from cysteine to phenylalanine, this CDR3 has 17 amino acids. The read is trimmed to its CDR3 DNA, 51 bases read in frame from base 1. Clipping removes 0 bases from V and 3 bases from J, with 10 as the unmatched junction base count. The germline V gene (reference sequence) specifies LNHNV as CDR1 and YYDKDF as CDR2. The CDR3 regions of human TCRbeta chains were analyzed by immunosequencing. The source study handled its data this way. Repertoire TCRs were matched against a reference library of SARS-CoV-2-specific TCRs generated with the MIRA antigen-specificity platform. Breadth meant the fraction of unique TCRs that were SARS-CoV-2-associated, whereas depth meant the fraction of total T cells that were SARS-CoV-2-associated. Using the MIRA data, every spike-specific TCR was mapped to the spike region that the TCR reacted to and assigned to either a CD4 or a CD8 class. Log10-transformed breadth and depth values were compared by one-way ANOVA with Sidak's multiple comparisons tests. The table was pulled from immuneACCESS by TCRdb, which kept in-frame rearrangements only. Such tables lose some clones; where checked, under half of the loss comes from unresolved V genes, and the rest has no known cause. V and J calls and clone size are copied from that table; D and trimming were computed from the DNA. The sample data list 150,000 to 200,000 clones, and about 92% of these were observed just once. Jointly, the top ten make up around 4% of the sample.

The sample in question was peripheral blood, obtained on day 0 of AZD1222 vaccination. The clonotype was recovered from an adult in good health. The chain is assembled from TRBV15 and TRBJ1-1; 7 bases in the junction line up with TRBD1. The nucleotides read TGTGCCACCAGCAGAGATGTGCTTCGGGACAGATACACTGAAGCTTTCTTT. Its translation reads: CATSRDVLRDRYTEAFF.